This T cell receptor beta chain was observed in a study of molecular identifiers for immune sequencing clone quantification (dated by TCRdb to 2017 to 2018). Study-level background: For a replicate experiment, the RNA from either approximately 20,000 or 98,000 naive CD8 T cells was divided into five aliquots, and four of those aliquots went on to sequencing. The study was a methods study using CD8 T cells to benchmark molecular-identifier clustering-based TCR repertoire sequencing (MIDCIRS) and TCR RNA copy counting. Here is what the overall study found, with its caveats: Spiked-in Jurkat TCR RNA equal to a single cell's worth was reported to be detectable even within 1,100,000 naive CD8 T cells. Clones above 20 RNA copies held over 97% of molecules in CMV-specific effector cells but under 1% in naive cells. When barcode sub-clustering was left out, chimeric consensus sequences inflated TCR diversity, with chimeras reaching as high as 47%. The sizes of highly expanded clones could end up underestimated when identical TCR molecules share a barcode. Modeling estimated about 3.3 recovered TCR RNA copies per cell, compared with about 10 by digital PCR, which implies 25% to 30% capture efficiency. Spiked-in Jurkat TCR RNA (about 10 copies' worth), which is not part of the donor repertoire, was contained in the naive libraries.

V has 6 bases trimmed and J has 0 bases trimmed; junction bases matching no gene number 15. Its CDR3 holds 19 amino acids, cysteine through phenylalanine. The kept DNA is CDR3 alone, 57 bases in frame from the first base. About this clonotype itself: It lacks a known antigen. Base qualities are not recorded, but no much larger clone differs from it by a single base.

Libraries were prepared through PCR. The data were produced on a NextSeq 500. Bulk TCR libraries were prepared as previously described, using TCR primers listed in Table S5. Purification of total RNA was performed with the Qiagen AllPrep DNA/RNA kit. Reads from multiple sequencing runs of the same library were pooled before analysis. In the source study's methods: Reads were retained only if an exact TCR constant sequence was present, and the retained reads were trimmed to 150 nt and grouped according to their 12-nt molecular barcodes. Reads inside each barcode group were sub-clustered using a 15% Levenshtein threshold, and a quality-weighted consensus sequence was constructed for each RNA molecule. Non-functional sequences were discarded, and so were lower-count sequences lying one edit away from another sequence. Barcode sub-clusters with fewer than 20% of the maximum read count were removed, based on fitting two negative binomial distributions. TCRdb reanalyzed the raw reads on its own, using fastp at Q25 for trimming and MiXCR for clone calling, and kept in-frame beta chains. Rows with one shared CDR3 protein collapse into an entry with the most common genes and DNA. The V and J calls and clone size are TCRdb's, not the authors'. This sample comprises 460,000 or so distinct CDR3 sequences, about 26% of them detected only once. The ten largest clonotypes hold 0.7% to 0.9% of the sample.

Libraries of naive CD8 T cells were generated from about 21,000 to 970,000 sorted cells, with 10%, 30% or 50% of the purified RNA used. Naive CD8 T cells were FACS-sorted as CD8+CD4-CCR7+CD45RA+ on a BD FACSAria II into RLT Plus buffer. Detection sensitivity was tested by spiking Jurkat RNA equal to 9 to 10 TCR copies' worth into samples containing roughly 19,000-1,100,000 naive CD8 T cells. Enrichment of CD8 T cells was done with RosetteSep CD8+ T Cell Enrichment Cocktail plus Ficoll-Paque, and ACK red cell lysis came afterward. The source of this sequence is a human donor in good health. Some libraries in this study had Jurkat cell RNA spiked in. The sequenced sample was naive CD8+ T cells from blood, with Jurkat cell RNA spiked in. Taken with the paper, the label for cell subset or site translates to: FACS-sorted CD8+CD4-CCR7+CD45RA+ naive T cells. This chain is built from TRBV12-3 or TRBV12-4 and TRBJ1-3; 9 bases in the junction line up with TRBD1. CDR3 protein: CASRGPGQGPTFSGNTIYF. The DNA reads TGTGCCAGCAGGGGACCGGGACAGGGTCCTACCTTCTCTGGAAACACCATATATTTT.